The 8 T cell receptor beta chains presented below share a single source sample, sequenced in a study of CD8 T cells in ankylosing spondylitis (dated by TCRdb to 2016 to 2017). The protocol used for the library was 5' RACE. Sequencer: Illumina HiSeq 2500. The public sequencing data were trimmed at Q25 with fastp and processed into clonotypes with MiXCR by TCRdb, which kept only in-frame beta chains. Here each entry gathers all rows of one CDR3 protein and keeps the most common genes and DNA. The sample contains fewer than 180,000 distinct CDR3 sequences, roughly 44% of them found a single time. The top ten hold approximately 14% of the sample. Sequences were obtained from synovial fluid, either unsorted or a sorted T cell fraction (not recorded which). All receptors derive from a male donor with ankylosing spondylitis.

A few counts support this clonotype. The chain joins TRBV9 to TRBJ2-1; D may be TRBD1 (5 bases). The ends were cut back, 0 bases at V and 3 bases at J, with 19 bases in the middle. The CDR3 loop spans 18 amino acids. Germline V gene data show CDR1 as SGDLS and CDR2 as YYNGEE. The CDR3: CASSVEGSFSPDYNEQFF. CDR3 sequence (DNA): TGTGCCAGCAGCGTAGAGGGGTCGTTCTCTCCCGACTACAATGAGCAGTTCTTC.

This clonotype was counted only a few times. This chain links TRBV6-1 with TRBJ2-5, with TRBD2 matching over 7 bases. The CDR3 is 17 residues long. The germline V gene has CDR1 MNHNS and CDR2 SASEGT. J was trimmed by 2 bases and V by 5 bases; bases with no gene match: 14. Here the CDR3 DNA reads TGTGCCAGCAGTACCCCGCGGACTAGGAGCTTTCAAGAGACCCAGTACTTC. This encodes CASSTPRTRSFQETQYF.

The chain couples TRBV7-9 to TRBJ2-7; 8 bases line up with TRBD2. Germline V gene data show CDR1 as SEHNR and CDR2 as FQNEAQ (reference sequence). This CDR3 has 15 residues. The V and J ends lost 4 bases and 2 bases, in that order; junction bases with no gene match: 7. The CDR3 sequence is CASSSTERGPYEQYF. CDR3 sequence (DNA): TGTGCCAGCAGCTCGACCGAGCGGGGGCCCTACGAGCAGTACTTC.

CDR3 nucleotide sequence: TGTGCCAGCAGAGCGACCAACGACAGGGTAGGGGACTATGGCTACACCTTC. It codes for CASRATNDRVGDYGYTF. The rearrangement joins TRBV6-2 or TRBV6-3 to TRBJ1-2; TRBD1 aligns across 7 bases. Looked up from germline, CDR1 is MNHEY and CDR2 is SVGEGT. Germline trimming cut 6 bases from V and 3 bases from J; bases unmatched to any gene: 16. CDR3 size: 17 residues.

The CDR3 loop is CASSQEAWEGFFF. The CDR3 nucleotides read TGCGCCAGCAGCCAAGAGGCCTGGGAGGGATTTTTTTTT. The J gene is TRBJ1-4, the V gene TRBV4-1; no firm D call. Per germline, CDR1 MGHRA and CDR2 YSYEKL. The CDR3 loop spans 13 amino acids. Trimming stripped 0 bases from V and 17 bases from J, with 16 bases between.

This clonotype has a single count. J is TRBJ1-3 and V is TRBV12-3 or TRBV12-4, with a weak D call TRBD1 (5 bases). V was cut by 5 bases and J by 2 bases, with 19 bases left in between. The CDR3 has 17 residues. CDR3 DNA sequence: TGTGCCAGCAGTCCACCCCTCCCCCGGGGCGCTGGAAACACCATATATTTT. Its protein product is CASSPPLPRGAGNTIYF.

This clonotype came up a few times. This rearrangement joins TRBV7-2 to TRBJ2-7; the D gene could be TRBD1 or TRBD2 (5 bases each). The length of the CDR3 is 13 residues. Germline CDR1 SGHTA, CDR2 FQGNSA. Trimming removed 5 bases at V and 3 bases at J, with 11 bases between. In DNA form, the CDR3 reads TGTGCCAGCAGCCGGGGACCGCACTACGAGCAGTACTTC. This gives the protein CASSRGPHYEQYF.

The gene calls are TRBV7-2 and TRBJ1-4, with a possible D match to TRBD1 (5 bases). Germline lookup yields CDR1 SGHTA and CDR2 FQGNSA. The CDR3 has 13 residues. Trimming took 6 bases from V and 7 from J, leaving 12 bases between them. The CDR3 DNA reads as TGTGCCAGCAGTCACCCCGGGGCTGAAAAACTGTTTTTT. It yields the protein CASSHPGAEKLFF.